This T cell receptor (beta chain) was captured by sequencing in a study of OX40 agonist ivuxolimab in advanced cancers. Overall study context: Earlier treatment with anti-PD-1, anti-PD-L1 or anti-CTLA-4 was permitted, and around 36% had received some. Study results and limitations: At 0.1 to 3.0 mg/kg and by week 6, CD4+ and CD8+ T cells in the blood had expanded clonally.

A history of autoimmune disease or systemic immunosuppression excluded patients. The method was immunoSEQ multiplex PCR; TCRdb's version includes in-frame clones alone and lacks a portion of them. The sample yields some 64,000 clones, 92% seen once. Trimming removed 0 bases at V and 5 bases at J, with 11 bases between. Germline values: CDR1 SGHRS, CDR2 YFSETQ. The CDR3 spans 14 residues. A word on this clone: Antigen: not known.

The receptor's source is an adult with an advanced solid tumor such as melanoma, head and neck, liver or kidney cancer. Specimen: CD4+ or CD8+ T cells sorted from blood, collected in a trial of the OX40 agonist ivuxolimab. This chain joins TRBV5-1 and TRBJ1-1, with D hard to call. This CDR3 is CASSLGASGTEAFF. CDR3 nucleotide sequence: TGCGCCAGCAGCTTGGGTGCCTCGGGAACTGAAGCTTTCTTT. The full variable domain, its missing parts supplied by reference TRBV5-1 and TRBJ1-1, is KAGVTQTPRYLIKTRGQQVTLSCSPISGHRSVSWYQQTPGQGLQFLFEYFSETQRNKGNFPGRFSGRQFSNSRSEMNVSTLELGDSALYLCASSLGASGTEAFFGQGTRLTVV.